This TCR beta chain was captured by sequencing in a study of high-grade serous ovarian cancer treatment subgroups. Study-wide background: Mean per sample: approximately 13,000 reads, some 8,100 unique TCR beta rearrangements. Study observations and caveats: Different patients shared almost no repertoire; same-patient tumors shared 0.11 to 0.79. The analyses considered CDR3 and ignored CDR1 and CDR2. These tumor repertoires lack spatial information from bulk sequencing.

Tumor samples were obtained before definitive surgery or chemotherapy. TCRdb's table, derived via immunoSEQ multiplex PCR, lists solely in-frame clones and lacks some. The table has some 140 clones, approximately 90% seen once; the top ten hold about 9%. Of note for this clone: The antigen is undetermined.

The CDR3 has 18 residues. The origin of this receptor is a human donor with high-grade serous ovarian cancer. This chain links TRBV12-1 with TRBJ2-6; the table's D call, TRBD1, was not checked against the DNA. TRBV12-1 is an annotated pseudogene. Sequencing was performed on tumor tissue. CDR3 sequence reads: CASSKKHVGQSRANVLTF. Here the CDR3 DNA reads TGTGCCAGCAGCAAAAAGCATGTAGGACAAAGTCGGGCCAACGTCCTGACTTTC.